Below are 17 T cell receptor beta chains sequenced from a single sample in a study of response to subunit inactivated influenza vaccine. MiXCR, run by TCRdb on the RT-PCR reads, gives a single entry per CDR3 protein. The sample carries under 200,000 distinct CDR3 sequences, roughly 10% recorded once. The sequencing used CD8+ T cells sorted from PBMCs, collected roughly 24 months after vaccination. These receptors all stem from a man aged 50 to 69 who received an inactivated influenza vaccine.

The chain uses TRBV11-2 and TRBJ2-1; D is possibly TRBD2 (5 bases). Trimming removed 5 bases at V and 0 bases at J, with 17 bases between. From germline, CDR1 is SGHAT and CDR2 FQNNGV. This CDR3 spans 17 amino acids. CDR3: CASSATSVGSSYNEQFF. CDR3 nucleotide sequence: TGTGCCAGCAGCGCAACCTCAGTGGGGAGCTCCTACAATGAGCAGTTCTTC.

V usage is TRBV10-3 and J usage is TRBJ2-5; D gene unclear. V was cut by 6 bases and J by 5 bases, with 25 bases left in between. Germline lookup yields CDR1 ENHRY and CDR2 SYGVKD. The CDR3 spans 17 residues. CDR3: CAISQPNSELASETQYF. The CDR3 DNA sequence: TGTGCCATCAGCCAACCCAATTCGGAGTTAGCCAGTGAGACCCAGTACTTC.

This clonotype has a count of ten or more. This sequence joins TRBV5-1 and TRBJ1-1, with 10 positions matching TRBD1. This CDR3 region has 15 residues. The germline V gene encodes CDR1 SGHRS and CDR2 YFSETQ. With 5 bases clipped from V and 4 bases from J, the junction kept 8 bases outside the gene matches. Here the CDR3 reads CASRYPGQGSTEAFF. The CDR3 DNA reads TGCGCCAGCAGGTATCCGGGACAGGGGAGCACTGAAGCTTTCTTT.

The chain is built from TRBV28 and TRBJ2-1; no clear D gene. Trimming stripped 1 base from V and 6 bases from J, with 13 bases between. CDR3 size: 15 residues. In germline, CDR1 is MDHEN, CDR2 SYDVKM. The CDR3 DNA sequence: TGTGCCAGCAGTTTATTATTAGGGTCAGGCAATGAGCAGTTCTTC. Its translation: CASSLLLGSGNEQFF.

There are a few counts of this clonotype. The CDR3 DNA follows: TGCGCCAGCAGCCAAGTAACTAGCGGGGCCACTAGCACAGATACGCAGTATTTT. It translates to CASSQVTSGATSTDTQYF. The chain carries TRBV4-3 and TRBJ2-3; 10 bases are a match to TRBD2. Germline V gene lookup returns CDR1 LGHNA and CDR2 YSLEER. The CDR3 covers 18 residues. J lost 0 bases, V lost 1 base, and 7 bases had no gene match.

This clonotype came up a few times. V usage is TRBV7-9 and J usage is TRBJ2-1, with TRBD2 matching 12 bases. J lost 7 bases, V lost 5 bases, and 9 bases had no gene match. CDR1 SEHNR and CDR2 FQNEAQ come from the germline V gene (reference sequence). The CDR3 contains 16 residues. Here the CDR3 reads CASSTTSGRFRNEQFF. DNA of the CDR3: TGTGCCAGCAGCACAACTAGCGGGAGGTTTAGAAATGAGCAGTTCTTC.

This rearrangement joins TRBV4-2 to TRBJ2-7; D possibly uses TRBD1 or TRBD2 (6 bases each). The V end lost 1 base, the J end lost 3 bases, and 19 bases lay between the germline ends. The CDR3 sequence is 17 residues long. Germline lookup yields CDR1 LGHNA and CDR2 YNFKEQ. As DNA, the CDR3 is TGTGCCAGCAGCCAAGGAGACCCGGGGGCACCACACTACGAGCAGTACTTC. It specifies CASSQGDPGAPHYEQYF.

Many counts were recorded for this clonotype. DNA of the CDR3: TGCAGCGTTGGGGGAAATGAGCAGTTCTTC. It encodes CSVGGNEQFF. The rearrangement joins TRBV29-1 to TRBJ2-1; no firm D call. V was pared by 4 bases and J by 7 bases, with 5 bases between. The length of the CDR3 is 10 residues. Per the germline V gene, CDR1 is SQVTM and CDR2 is ANQGSEA.

This clonotype was picked up many times. This chain joins TRBV20-1 and TRBJ1-2; TRBD1 matches at 7 bases. J gave up 6 bases and V 6 bases, and 13 bases lay outside the gene matches. Germline loops: CDR1 DFQATT, CDR2 SNEGSKA (reference sequence). CDR3 length: 14 residues. CDR3: CSAPDREVGDGYTF. Written as DNA, the CDR3 is TGCAGTGCCCCAGACAGGGAGGTCGGGGATGGCTACACCTTC.

This clonotype was seen a few times. The chain carries TRBV11-2 and TRBJ2-3; D uncertain. V was pared by 2 bases and J by 2 bases, with 11 bases between. Germline loops: CDR1 SGHAT, CDR2 FQNNGV. There are 15 residues in the CDR3. In nucleotides, the CDR3 is TGTGCCAGCAGCTTAATAGTTGGCCCCACAGATACGCAGTATTTT. Translating it yields CASSLIVGPTDTQYF.

There are a few counts of this clonotype. The rearrangement links TRBV20-1 to TRBJ2-1; 14 bases are a match to TRBD2. V lost 5 bases, J lost 0 bases, and 12 bases stayed unmatched. The CDR3 runs 19 residues. Germline CDR1 is DFQATT and CDR2 is SNEGSKA (reference sequence). The CDR3 DNA follows: TGCAGTGCTGACGGGACTAGCGGGAGTGGGTACAGCTCCTACAATGAGCAGTTCTTC. Protein: CSADGTSGSGYSSYNEQFF.

The CDR3 DNA is TGTGCCAGCAGCCAAGAGACGGGGTGGGACGGGGAGCTGTTTTTT. Translated, it gives CASSQETGWDGELFF. The chain combines TRBV4-2 with TRBJ2-2; a weak D match, TRBD2 (5 bases). V was clipped by 0 bases and J by 7 bases, with 12 bases between them. Germline V lookup: CDR1 LGHNA, CDR2 YNFKEQ. There are 15 residues in the CDR3.

This clonotype came up a few times. The V and J genes are TRBV24-1 and TRBJ1-5; D ambiguous. V shed 0 bases and J shed 3 bases, with 5 bases lying between them. This CDR3 is 14 amino acids long. Germline CDR1 and CDR2: KGHDR and SFDVKD. The CDR3: CATSDLGYNQPQHF. CDR3 coding DNA: TGTGCCACCAGTGATTTGGGGTACAATCAGCCCCAGCATTTT.

The gene calls are TRBV4-3 and TRBJ1-2; 8 bases line up with TRBD1. Germline CDR1 and CDR2: LGHNA and YSLEER. V lost 3 bases and J lost 5; bases outside the gene matches: 5. The CDR3 runs to 14 residues. The CDR3 spells CASSQKRQGYGYTF. In nucleotides, the CDR3 is TGCGCCAGCAGCCAGAAAAGACAGGGGTATGGCTACACCTTC.

This clonotype was counted many times. V gene TRBV20-1 combines with J gene TRBJ1-1; D is unclear. Trimming pared 6 bases from V and 2 bases from J, leaving 13 bases between. The CDR3 is made up of 13 amino acids. Germline assignment: CDR1 DFQATT and CDR2 SNEGSKA (reference sequence). The chain's CDR3 is CSANAPGNTEAFF. The CDR3 nucleotides are TGCAGTGCAAACGCACCGGGTAACACTGAAGCTTTCTTT.

Here the CDR3 reads CASSGPTSGSGEQYF. DNA of the CDR3: TGTGCCAGCAGCGGACCGACTAGCGGGAGCGGCGAGCAGTACTTC. The V and J genes are TRBV9 and TRBJ2-7; 12 bases agree with TRBD2. Germline CDR1 is SGDLS and CDR2 is YYNGEE. V trimming: 3 bases; J trimming: 6 bases; junction bases outside the gene matches: 7. The CDR3 spans 15 residues.

The table lists this clonotype with many counts. The V gene is TRBV28, the J gene TRBJ1-5; D uncertain. The CDR3 loop spans 15 amino acids. Per the germline V gene, CDR1 is MDHEN and CDR2 is SYDVKM. V was clipped by 7 bases and J by 1 base, with 14 bases between them. The CDR3, as DNA: TGTGCCAGCACCTTGGGTCTCCAAAGCAATCAGCCCCAGCATTTT. Protein: CASTLGLQSNQPQHF. The full variable domain, rest sourced from reference TRBV28 and TRBJ1-5, is DVKVTQSSRYLVKRTGEKVFLECVQDMDHENMFWYRQDPGLGLRLIYFSYDVKMKEKGDIPEGYSVSREKKERFSLILESASTNQTSMYLCASTLGLQSNQPQHFGDGTRLSIL.